A selection of T cell receptor beta chains follows, all from one sample in a study of cytomegalovirus exposure and HLA in healthy donors. The protocol was immunoSEQ multiplex PCR, while the TCRdb copy is restricted to in-frame clones and leaves out a portion. The listing records under 200,000 clones. The sample comprised PBMCs. These receptors came from a man aged 30 to 39 in good health and CMV-seronegative. The CDR3 runs from the conserved cysteine through the conserved F or W. Fields, in order: V gene, J gene, D gene, CDR3 DNA, CDR3 protein. The D gene is left open where the match is weak.

V gene: TRBV7-2; J gene: TRBJ2-7; D gene: NA; CDR3 DNA: TGTGCCAGCACTAAAATGAGTGAGGGCTCGGGGTACGAGCAGTACTTC; CDR3 protein: CASTKMSEGSGYEQYF
V gene: TRBV5-5; J gene: TRBJ1-3; D gene: NA; CDR3 DNA: TGTGCCAGCAGCTTACGGGAAGAAAGGCCGACGGACACCATATATTTT; CDR3 protein: CASSLREERPTDTIYF
V gene: TRBV7-6; J gene: TRBJ1-5; D gene: NA; CDR3 DNA: TGTGCCAGCAGCTTAGAGGGGGTCAGGGGCCAGCCCCAGCATTTT; CDR3 protein: CASSLEGVRGQPQHF
V gene: TRBV5-1; J gene: TRBJ2-1; D gene: NA; CDR3 DNA: TGCGCCAGCAGCCATCCGGGATCGGGAGTCGGTTACAATGAGCAGTTCTTC; CDR3 protein: CASSHPGSGVGYNEQFF
V gene: TRBV9; J gene: TRBJ1-3; D gene: NA; CDR3 DNA: TGTGCCAGCAGCGTCTCAGGCGGGTCGAGCTCTGGAAACACCATATATTTT; CDR3 protein: CASSVSGGSSSGNTIYF
V gene: TRBV6-5; J gene: TRBJ2-1; D gene: TRBD2; CDR3 DNA: TGTGCCAGCCCCTTACGCGGGAGCCACAATGAGCAGTTCTTC; CDR3 protein: CASPLRGSHNEQFF
V gene: TRBV6-5; J gene: TRBJ2-5; D gene: NA; CDR3 DNA: TGTGCCAGCAGTTACTCGACAGGAATCCAAGAGACCCAGTACTTC; CDR3 protein: CASSYSTGIQETQYF
V gene: TRBV27; J gene: TRBJ1-1; D gene: NA; CDR3 DNA: TGTGCCAGCAGTAGGACCCGGACGGACAAATTGAGGATGAACACTGAAGCTTTCTTT; CDR3 protein: CASSRTRTDKLRMNTEAFF
V gene: TRBV10-3; J gene: TRBJ2-5; D gene: TRBD2; CDR3 DNA: TGTGCCATCAGTGTCGGACTAGCGGGGGGGCAAGAGACCCAGTACTTC; CDR3 protein: CAISVGLAGGQETQYF
V gene: TRBV5-4; J gene: TRBJ2-7; D gene: TRBD1; CDR3 DNA: TGTGCCAGCAGCATTGGACAGGGGGACTACGAGCAGTACTTC; CDR3 protein: CASSIGQGDYEQYF
V gene: TRBV27; J gene: TRBJ2-3; D gene: NA; CDR3 DNA: TGTGCCAGCAGTTCCCTCCATAGCGGCTCTAGCACAGATACGCAGTATTTT; CDR3 protein: CASSSLHSGSSTDTQYF
V gene: TRBV5-8; J gene: TRBJ2-4; D gene: TRBD1; CDR3 DNA: TGTGCCAGCAGCTTAGAGACAGGGGGCCGAACCAAAAACATTCAGTACTTC; CDR3 protein: CASSLETGGRTKNIQYF
V gene: TRBV28; J gene: TRBJ1-5; D gene: TRBD1; CDR3 DNA: TGTGCCAGTTCTGACAGGGGTGGCAATCAGCCCCAGCATTTT; CDR3 protein: CASSDRGGNQPQHF
V gene: TRBV19; J gene: TRBJ1-2; D gene: TRBD1; CDR3 DNA: TGTGCCAGTAGTATTGGGAACAGGGGGCACTATGGCTACACCTTC; CDR3 protein: CASSIGNRGHYGYTF
V gene: TRBV18; J gene: TRBJ2-1; D gene: NA; CDR3 DNA: TGTGCCAGCTCACCACCGAGTCCACGTGAGCAGTTCTTC; CDR3 protein: CASSPPSPREQFF
V gene: TRBV5-1; J gene: TRBJ2-5; D gene: TRBD1; CDR3 DNA: TGCGCCAGCAGCCCATTAAACTCAGACAGGGGAGAGACCCAGTACTTC; CDR3 protein: CASSPLNSDRGETQYF
V gene: TRBV6-5; J gene: TRBJ2-7; D gene: NA; CDR3 DNA: TGTGCCAGCAGTCTAACCCACAGGGGGGGCTACGAGCGGTACTTC; CDR3 protein: CASSLTHRGGYERYF
V gene: TRBV7-9; J gene: TRBJ1-4; D gene: TRBD1; CDR3 DNA: TGTGCCAGCAGCTTAGGGGGACAGGCTAATGAAAAACTGTTTTTT; CDR3 protein: CASSLGGQANEKLFF
V gene: TRBV14; J gene: TRBJ1-2; D gene: NA; CDR3 DNA: TGTGCCAGCAGCCAAGATAGAGGGCACGAAGGGCGAGGCTACACCTTC; CDR3 protein: CASSQDRGHEGRGYTF
V gene: TRBV2; J gene: TRBJ2-5; D gene: TRBD1; CDR3 DNA: TGTGCCAGCAGTGGGTCAGGGGGCCTCCCAGGGGAGACCCAGTACTTC; CDR3 protein: CASSGSGGLPGETQYF
V gene: TRBV2; J gene: TRBJ2-7; D gene: TRBD1; CDR3 DNA: TGTGCCAGCAGGGCGACAGGGAACACCTACGAGCAGTACTTC; CDR3 protein: CASRATGNTYEQYF
V gene: TRBV27; J gene: TRBJ2-1; D gene: TRBD2; CDR3 DNA: TGTGCCAGCAGTTTATCTGGGACTAGCGCTACTGAGCAGTTCTTC; CDR3 protein: CASSLSGTSATEQFF
V gene: TRBV5-1; J gene: TRBJ1-2; D gene: NA; CDR3 DNA: TGCGCCAGCAGCTTGGAGGACAGCGGGGATGGCTACACCTTC; CDR3 protein: CASSLEDSGDGYTF
V gene: TRBV28; J gene: TRBJ2-1; D gene: TRBD2; CDR3 DNA: TGTGCCAGCAGTTTACTGGCGGGAGATACGTTCTTC; CDR3 protein: CASSLLAGDTFF
V gene: TRBV11-2; J gene: TRBJ2-5; D gene: NA; CDR3 DNA: TGTGCCAGCAGCTTAAGCCAACGCGAGGAAGAGACCCAGTACTTC; CDR3 protein: CASSLSQREEETQYF
V gene: TRBV7-2; J gene: TRBJ2-3; D gene: NA; CDR3 DNA: TGTGCCAGCAGCTTAGAAGGAGCAGATACGCAGTATTTT; CDR3 protein: CASSLEGADTQYF
V gene: TRBV2; J gene: TRBJ1-2; D gene: TRBD1; CDR3 DNA: TGTGCCAGCAGGACCGGGACAGGTTTCCCCTATGGCTACACCTTC; CDR3 protein: CASRTGTGFPYGYTF
V gene: TRBV6-1; J gene: TRBJ1-1; D gene: NA; CDR3 DNA: TGTGCCAGCAGGGGAGCCGGGCGGAAGACTGAAGCTTTCTTT; CDR3 protein: CASRGAGRKTEAFF
V gene: TRBV4-1; J gene: TRBJ1-3; D gene: TRBD1; CDR3 DNA: TGCGCCAGCAGCCGCCCGACAGGGGACAGACGTGGAAACACCATATATTTT; CDR3 protein: CASSRPTGDRRGNTIYF
V gene: TRBV7-3; J gene: TRBJ2-1; D gene: NA; CDR3 DNA: TGTGCCAGCGGAGAGGGACACGCCTCATACAATGAGCAGTTCTTC; CDR3 protein: CASGEGHASYNEQFF
V gene: TRBV7-2; J gene: TRBJ2-3; D gene: TRBD2; CDR3 DNA: TGTGCCAGCAGCTTCTTCGGGGGGTACAGCTATAGCACAGATACGCAGTATTTT; CDR3 protein: CASSFFGGYSYSTDTQYF
V gene: TRBV11-2; J gene: TRBJ1-5; D gene: TRBD1; CDR3 DNA: TGTGCCAGCAGCTTAGAAACAGGGGACAATCAGCCCCAGCATTTT; CDR3 protein: CASSLETGDNQPQHF
V gene: TRBV30; J gene: TRBJ1-2; D gene: NA; CDR3 DNA: TGTGCCTGGAGTGCAACACCTAACTATGGCTACACCTTC; CDR3 protein: CAWSATPNYGYTF
V gene: TRBV6-1; J gene: TRBJ2-7; D gene: NA; CDR3 DNA: TGTGCCAGCAGTCTGGCAGACTCCTACGAGCAGTACTTC; CDR3 protein: CASSLADSYEQYF
V gene: TRBV7-2; J gene: TRBJ2-5; D gene: TRBD1; CDR3 DNA: TGTGCCAGCAGCCCAGGACAGGGAGAGACCCAGTACTTC; CDR3 protein: CASSPGQGETQYF
V gene: TRBV19; J gene: TRBJ1-4; D gene: NA; CDR3 DNA: TGTGCCAGTAGTACGCCAGGTGCAACTAATGAAAAACTGTTTTTT; CDR3 protein: CASSTPGATNEKLFF